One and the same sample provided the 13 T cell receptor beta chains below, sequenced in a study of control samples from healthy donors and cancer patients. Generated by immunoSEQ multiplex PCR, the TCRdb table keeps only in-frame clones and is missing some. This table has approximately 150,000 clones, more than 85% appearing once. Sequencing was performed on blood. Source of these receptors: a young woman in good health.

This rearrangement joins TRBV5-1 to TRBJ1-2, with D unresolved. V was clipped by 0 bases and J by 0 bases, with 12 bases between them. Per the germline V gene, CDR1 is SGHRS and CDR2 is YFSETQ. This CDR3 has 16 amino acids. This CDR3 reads CASSLEPIGANYGYTF. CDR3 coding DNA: TGCGCCAGCAGCTTGGAACCCATCGGGGCTAACTATGGCTACACCTTC.

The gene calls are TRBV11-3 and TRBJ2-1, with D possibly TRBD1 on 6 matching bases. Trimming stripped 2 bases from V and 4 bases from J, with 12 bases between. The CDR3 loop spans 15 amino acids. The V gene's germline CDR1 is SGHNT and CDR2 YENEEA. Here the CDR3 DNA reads TGTGCCAGCAGCTTAAGGGCAGGGGCGTACAATGAGCAGTTCTTC. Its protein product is CASSLRAGAYNEQFF.

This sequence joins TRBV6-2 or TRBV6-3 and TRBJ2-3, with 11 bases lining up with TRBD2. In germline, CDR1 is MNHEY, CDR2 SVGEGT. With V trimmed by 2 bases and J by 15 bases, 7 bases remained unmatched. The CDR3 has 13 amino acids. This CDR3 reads CASSYPTSGSLYF. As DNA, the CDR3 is TGTGCCAGCAGTTACCCCACTAGCGGGAGTTTATATTTT.

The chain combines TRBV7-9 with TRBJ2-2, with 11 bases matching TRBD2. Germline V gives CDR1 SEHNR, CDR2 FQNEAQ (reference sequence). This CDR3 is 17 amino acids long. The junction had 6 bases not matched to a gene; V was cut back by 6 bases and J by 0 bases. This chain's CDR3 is CASRPPGLAANTGELFF. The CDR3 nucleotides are TGTGCCAGCAGACCACCGGGACTAGCGGCGAACACCGGGGAGCTGTTTTTT. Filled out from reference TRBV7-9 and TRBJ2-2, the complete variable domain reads DTGVSQNPRHKITKRGQNVTFRCDPISEHNRLYWYRQTLGQGPEFLTYFQNEAQLEKSRLLSDRFSAERPKGSFSTLEIQRTEQGDSAMYLCASRPPGLAANTGELFFGEGSRLTVL.

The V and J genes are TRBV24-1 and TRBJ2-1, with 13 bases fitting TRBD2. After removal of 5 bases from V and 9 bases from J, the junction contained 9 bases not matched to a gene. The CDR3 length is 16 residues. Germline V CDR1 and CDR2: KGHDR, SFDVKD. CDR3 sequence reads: CATSASLAGGPSEQFF. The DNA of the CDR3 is TGTGCCACCAGTGCCTCACTAGCGGGAGGGCCTTCTGAGCAGTTCTTC.

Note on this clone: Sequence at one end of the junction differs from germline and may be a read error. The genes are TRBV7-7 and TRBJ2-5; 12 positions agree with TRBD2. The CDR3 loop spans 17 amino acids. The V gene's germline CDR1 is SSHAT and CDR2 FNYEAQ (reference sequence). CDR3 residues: CASSFGGLAGGQETQYF. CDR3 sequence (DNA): TGTGCTAGCAGCTTCGGGGGCCTAGCGGGAGGGCAAGAGACCCAGTACTTC.

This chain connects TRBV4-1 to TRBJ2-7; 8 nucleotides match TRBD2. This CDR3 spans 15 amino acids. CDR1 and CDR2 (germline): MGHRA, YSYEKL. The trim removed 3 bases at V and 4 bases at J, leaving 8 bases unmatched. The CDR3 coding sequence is TGCGCCAGCAGCCATAATCTAGCGGGTATGTACGAGCAGTACTTC. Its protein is CASSHNLAGMYEQYF.

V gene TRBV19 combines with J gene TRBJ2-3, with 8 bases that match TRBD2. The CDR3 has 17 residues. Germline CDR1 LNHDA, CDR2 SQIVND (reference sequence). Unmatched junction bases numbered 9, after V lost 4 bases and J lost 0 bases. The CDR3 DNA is TGTGCCAGTAGTAAATCCCGGACTAGCCCTAGCACAGATACGCAGTATTTT. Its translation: CASSKSRTSPSTDTQYF.

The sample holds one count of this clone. For the CDR3, the DNA is TGTGCCACCAGCAGAAACCCTAGCGGACGCGGGGATACGCAGTATTTT. This encodes CATSRNPSGRGDTQYF. This sequence joins TRBV15 and TRBJ2-3, with TRBD2 identical over 7 bases. The V segment lost 2 bases and the J segment 6 bases; nucleotides outside the gene matches: 11. Germline V lookup: CDR1 LNHNV, CDR2 YYDKDF (reference sequence). The CDR3 contains 16 residues.

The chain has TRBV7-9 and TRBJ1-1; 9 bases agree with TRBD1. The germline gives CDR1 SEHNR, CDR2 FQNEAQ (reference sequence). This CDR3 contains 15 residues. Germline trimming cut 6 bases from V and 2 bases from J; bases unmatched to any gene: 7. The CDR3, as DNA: TGTGCCAGCAGTGCTGGACAGGGGACTAACACTGAAGCTTTCTTT. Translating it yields CASSAGQGTNTEAFF.

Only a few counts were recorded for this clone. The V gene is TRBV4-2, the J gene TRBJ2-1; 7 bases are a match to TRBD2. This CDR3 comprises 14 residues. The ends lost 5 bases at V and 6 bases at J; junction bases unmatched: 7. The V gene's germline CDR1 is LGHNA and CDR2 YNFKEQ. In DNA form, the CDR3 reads TGTGCCAGCAGCACCTTCGGGGGGACCAATGAGCAGTTCTTC. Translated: CASSTFGGTNEQFF.

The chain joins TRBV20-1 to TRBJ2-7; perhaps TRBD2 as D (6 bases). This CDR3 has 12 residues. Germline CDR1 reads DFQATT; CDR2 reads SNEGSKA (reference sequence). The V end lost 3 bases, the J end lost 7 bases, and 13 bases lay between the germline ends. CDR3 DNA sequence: TGCAGTGCTAGTACCAGGGCGGGAGAGCAGTACTTC. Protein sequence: CSASTRAGEQYF.

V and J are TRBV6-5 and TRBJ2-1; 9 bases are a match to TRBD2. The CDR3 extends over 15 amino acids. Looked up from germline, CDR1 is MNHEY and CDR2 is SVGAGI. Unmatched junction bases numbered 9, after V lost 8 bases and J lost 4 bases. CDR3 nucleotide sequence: TGTGCCAGCGGCAAACTAGCGGGCCTATACAATGAGCAGTTCTTC. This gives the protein CASGKLAGLYNEQFF.